A single sample is the source of the 14 T cell receptor beta chains below, sequenced in a study of cytomegalovirus exposure and HLA in healthy donors (dated by TCRdb to 2016 to 2017). Libraries came from the immunoSEQ multiplex PCR assay. The multiplex PCR relied on a mix of 60 forward primers for TCR Vbeta segments and 13 reverse primers for TCR Jbeta segments. Entries here come from immuneACCESS through TCRdb and include only in-frame sequences with V and J called. Some clones fail to appear in such tables; in the studies checked, an unresolved V gene covers under half of the shortfall, and the cause of the remainder is unknown. The sample has hundreds of thousands of clones on record, roughly 84% of them singletons. About 1.4% of the sample comes from the top ten. The sample consisted of PBMCs. The receptors come from a girl aged 10-17 years in good health and CMV-seronegative.

As to this clone: Other DNA sequences of this sample code for an identical CDR3. The V gene is TRBV28, the J gene TRBJ2-7; no firm D call. Trimming took 3 bases from V and 0 from J, leaving 3 bases between them. The CDR3 extends over 12 amino acids. From germline, CDR1 is MDHEN and CDR2 SYDVKM. The CDR3 DNA is TGTGCCAGCAGTTTTCGCTCCTACGAGCAGTACTTC. It yields the protein CASSFRSYEQYF.

This sequence joins TRBV6-5 and TRBJ1-1; unclear D gene. V was clipped by 2 bases and J by 4 bases, with 8 bases between them. The V gene's germline CDR1 is MNHEY and CDR2 SVGAGI. The CDR3 has 13 amino acids. The CDR3 sequence: CASSYEIGTEAFF. In DNA, the CDR3 is TGTGCCAGCAGTTACGAGATCGGCACTGAAGCTTTCTTT.

The V and J genes are TRBV28 and TRBJ1-3; 7 nucleotides match TRBD1. The germline V gene encodes CDR1 MDHEN and CDR2 SYDVKM. Trimming at V came to 2 bases and at J to 8 bases, leaving 9 bases not matched to a gene. The CDR3 loop spans 15 amino acids. The CDR3 DNA reads TGTGCCAGCAGTTTAAACACCGGGACAGCCTACACCATATATTTT. It encodes CASSLNTGTAYTIYF.

There are a few counts of this clone. This chain uses TRBV4-3 with TRBJ1-1; no reliable D call. Germline V gene lookup returns CDR1 LGHNA and CDR2 YSLEER. This CDR3 spans 16 amino acids. V lost 1 base to trimming and J lost 0 bases, with 12 bases between them. CDR3 sequence reads: CASSQAAGLMNTEAFF. CDR3 sequence (DNA): TGCGCCAGCAGCCAAGCGGCAGGCCTTATGAACACTGAAGCTTTCTTT.

The V call is TRBV4-3, the J call TRBJ2-3; TRBD2 matches 7 bases. Germline V CDR1 and CDR2: LGHNA, YSLEER. The CDR3 has 16 residues. V trimming: 1 base; J trimming: 6 bases; junction bases outside the gene matches: 10. In nucleotides, the CDR3 is TGCGCCAGCAGCCAAGTGGTTGGGGGGGGAATTGATACGCAGTATTTT. It codes for CASSQVVGGGIDTQYF.

The CDR3 spells CASSVNKISTDTQYF. CDR3 in DNA: TGTGCCAGCAGTGTAAATAAAATTAGCACAGATACGCAGTATTTT. This sequence joins TRBV6-1 and TRBJ2-3; D gene unclear. With 4 bases removed from V and 0 bases from J, the gap between germline ends came to 11 bases. This CDR3 is 15 amino acids long. Germline CDR1 reads MNHNS; CDR2 reads SASEGT.

The V call is TRBV28, the J call TRBJ1-4; D call uncertain. The CDR3 is 14 amino acids. Germline V gene lookup returns CDR1 MDHEN and CDR2 SYDVKM. Trimming took off 1 base at V and 8 bases at J, with 11 bases between the two ends. The CDR3 nucleotides read TGTGCCAGCAGTTTATTGGTCGGCGGGGAAAAACTGTTTTTT. Residues: CASSLLVGGEKLFF.

Points on this clone: The sample carries other DNA sequences with the same CDR3. The genes are TRBV6-5 and TRBJ1-2; 7 bases agree with TRBD1. The CDR3 contains 14 residues. The germline V gene has CDR1 MNHEY and CDR2 SVGAGI. J gave up 4 bases and V 6 bases, and 8 bases lay outside the gene matches. CDR3 loop: CASSLLQGSYGYTF. The CDR3 DNA reads TGTGCCAGCAGCCTATTACAGGGGAGCTATGGCTACACCTTC.

This chain uses TRBV5-1 with TRBJ2-1, with a possible D match to TRBD2 (5 bases). This CDR3 has 11 amino acids. Trimming cost V 10 bases and J 7 bases, with 12 bases left between them. Germline-derived CDR1 and CDR2 are SGHRS and YFSETQ. CDR3 residues: CAPSRGNEQFF. The CDR3 nucleotides are TGCGCCCCTTCGCGAGGGAATGAGCAGTTCTTC.

The rearrangement joins TRBV28 to TRBJ1-2; D remains unclear. V gave up 6 bases and J gave up 0 bases, with 5 bases separating them. Germline loops: CDR1 MDHEN, CDR2 SYDVKM. There are 12 residues in the CDR3. CDR3 coding DNA: TGTGCCAGCAGAGGAGCTAACTATGGCTACACCTTC. As protein: CASRGANYGYTF.

The chain combines TRBV19 with TRBJ1-2; D is unresolved. V was trimmed by 7 bases and J by 0 bases, leaving 15 bases between them. Germline V lookup: CDR1 LNHDA, CDR2 SQIVND (reference sequence). CDR3 length equals 15 residues. In DNA form, the CDR3 reads TGTGCCAGTAAAGTCTCTCCGCAGTCTAACTATGGCTACACCTTC. This translates into CASKVSPQSNYGYTF. Looking up the rest from reference TRBV19 and TRBJ1-2 gives the full variable domain: DGGITQSPKYLFRKEGQNVTLSCEQNLNHDAMYWYRQDPGQGLRLIYYSQIVNDFQKGDIAEGYSVSREKKESFPLTVTSAQKNPTAFYLCASKVSPQSNYGYTFGSGTRLTVV.

The gene calls are TRBV5-1 and TRBJ1-2; the D gene is possibly TRBD1 (5 bases). Germline CDR1 reads SGHRS; CDR2 reads YFSETQ. Trimming pared 4 bases from V and 2 bases from J, leaving 12 bases between. This CDR3 comprises 14 residues. CDR3 coding DNA: TGCGCCAGCAGCGAACTACAGGTGAACTATGGCTACACCTTC. Amino acid sequence: CASSELQVNYGYTF.

The V call is TRBV11-2, the J call TRBJ2-1, with 9 bases matching TRBD1. With 0 bases clipped from V and 6 bases from J, the junction kept 3 bases outside the gene matches. This CDR3 has 15 amino acids. Germline values: CDR1 SGHAT, CDR2 FQNNGV. CDR3 nucleotide sequence: TGTGCCAGCAGCTTAGAAGGGACAGGGAGCAATGAGCAGTTCTTC. As protein: CASSLEGTGSNEQFF.

The rearrangement uses TRBV30 and TRBJ1-6; D is possibly TRBD1 (5 bases). Germline assignment: CDR1 GTSNPN and CDR2 SVGIG (reference sequence). The V gene lost 5 bases and the J gene lost 2 bases, with 13 bases spanning the gap. The CDR3 is 15 amino acids. Here the CDR3 DNA reads TGTGCCTGGTCAGGCAGGGTCCCCTATAATTCACCCCTCCACTTT. Encoded protein: CAWSGRVPYNSPLHF.